This TCR beta chain derives from a study of response to subunit inactivated influenza vaccine. Using its own MiXCR run on the RT-PCR reads, TCRdb lists one record per CDR3 protein. The sample yields about 800,000 distinct CDR3 sequences, less than 25% seen once. In germline, CDR1 is ENHRY, CDR2 SYGVKD. The CDR3 loop spans 13 amino acids. Trimming took off 4 bases at V and 6 bases at J, with 13 bases between the two ends. The sample was PBMCs from blood, taken 5 days after vaccination. The chain links TRBV10-3 to TRBJ2-7; tentatively, D is TRBD2 (6 bases). The sequence came from a man aged 50-60 years who received an inactivated influenza vaccine. The DNA for the CDR3 is TGTGCCATCAGTGCGAACGGGAGAGCCGAGCAGTACTTC. Its protein product is CAISANGRAEQYF.